The next 23 T cell receptor beta chains were all read from a single sample in a study of T cell repertoires in cytomegalovirus infection. Each CDR3 protein is one row after TCRdb ran MiXCR on the reads. The sample contains about 260,000 distinct CDR3 sequences, about an eighth of which appear only once. What was sequenced was PBMCs. These receptors all come from a human donor in good health (CMV status not recorded). Some clones in this sample may be carry-over from other donors' samples.

This clonotype has more than one count but fewer than ten. This rearrangement joins TRBV2 to TRBJ1-4, with D possibly TRBD1 on 5 matching bases. This CDR3 has 13 residues. The germline V and J ends were trimmed by 7 bases and 6 bases, with 12 bases remaining between them. Germline V CDR1 and CDR2: SNHLY, FYNNEI. The CDR3 spells CASTPTADEKLFF. The CDR3, as DNA: TGTGCCAGCACTCCGACAGCCGATGAAAAACTGTTTTTT.

This clonotype has more than one count but fewer than ten. This chain connects TRBV7-2 to TRBJ2-3; D gene unclear. This CDR3 has 15 residues. Per the germline V gene, CDR1 is SGHTA and CDR2 is FQGNSA. Deletions cut 3 bases from V and 0 bases from J, with 10 bases between. CDR3 sequence (DNA): TGTGCCAGCAGCTTTCTCGGCCCTAGCACAGATACGCAGTATTTT. It specifies CASSFLGPSTDTQYF. Complete variable domain (other parts from reference TRBV7-2 and TRBJ2-3): GAGVSQSPSNKVTEKGKDVELRCDPISGHTALYWYRQSLGQGLEFLIYFQGNSAPDKSGLPSDRFSAERTGGSVSTLTIQRTQQEDSAVYLCASSFLGPSTDTQYFGPGTRLTVL.

This clonotype was counted ten times or more. This chain joins TRBV12-3 or TRBV12-4 and TRBJ1-2; 7 bases line up with TRBD1. With 4 bases clipped from V and 2 bases from J, the junction kept 7 bases outside the gene matches. This CDR3 is 15 amino acids long. In nucleotides, the CDR3 is TGTGCCAGCAGTTCTTTGGGACAGACAAACTATGGCTACACCTTC. It encodes CASSSLGQTNYGYTF.

There are many counts of this clonotype. The rearrangement joins TRBV5-1 to TRBJ2-2, with TRBD1 matching over 8 bases. Germline loops: CDR1 SGHRS, CDR2 YFSETQ. This CDR3 is 15 amino acids long. J lost 0 bases, V lost 9 bases, and 7 bases had no gene match. The CDR3 here is CATRTGPPNTGELFF. The CDR3 DNA sequence: TGCGCCACTAGGACAGGGCCCCCGAACACCGGGGAGCTGTTTTTT.

This clonotype was detected ten times or more. The gene calls are TRBV10-3 and TRBJ1-1; D remains unclear. Trimming stripped 0 bases from V and 1 base from J, with 0 bases between. CDR1 and CDR2 (germline): ENHRY, SYGVKD. The CDR3 runs 12 residues. CDR3 in amino acids: CAISESNTEAFF. CDR3 DNA sequence: TGTGCCATCAGTGAGTCGAACACTGAAGCTTTCTTT.

There are a few counts of this clonotype. The J gene is TRBJ2-1, the V gene TRBV20-1; D is unresolved. The V gene lost 0 bases and the J gene lost 5 bases, with 14 bases spanning the gap. Germline V gene data show CDR1 as DFQATT and CDR2 as SNEGSKA (reference sequence). This CDR3 is 15 amino acids long. The CDR3 DNA reads as TGCAGTGCTAGAGATTATCCTTCTTGGGACAATGAGCAGTTCTTC. This translates into CSARDYPSWDNEQFF.

V and J are TRBV6-5 and TRBJ2-7, with D possibly TRBD2 on 5 matching bases. Trimming removed 3 bases at V and 3 bases at J, with 18 bases between. The CDR3 is 16 residues long. Germline values: CDR1 MNHEY, CDR2 SVGAGI. The chain's CDR3 is CASSYRGILPYYEQYF. CDR3 coding DNA: TGTGCCAGCAGTTATCGGGGAATCCTACCTTACTACGAGCAGTACTTC.

This clonotype was seen repeatedly, ten times or more. The chain recombines TRBV7-8 with TRBJ1-1; D not resolved. Germline CDR1 is SGHVS and CDR2 is FQNEAQ. The length of the CDR3 is 15 residues. The V end lost 5 bases, the J end lost 1 base, and 14 bases lay between the germline ends. The CDR3 DNA follows: TGTGCCAGCAGCCCTCCGTCCGCAGGGAACACTGAAGCTTTCTTT. As protein: CASSPPSAGNTEAFF. The variable domain in full, completed from reference TRBV7-8 and TRBJ1-1, reads GAGVSQSPRYKVAKRGQDVALRCDPISGHVSLFWYQQALGQGPEFLTYFQNEAQLDKSGLPSDRFFAERPEGSVSTLKIQRTQQEDSAVYLCASSPPSAGNTEAFFGQGTRLTVV.

This rearrangement joins TRBV6-2 or TRBV6-3 to TRBJ2-1; perhaps TRBD2 as D (5 bases). Germline CDR1 reads MNHEY; CDR2 reads SVGEGT. The CDR3 runs to 13 residues. Trimming removed 7 bases from V and 7 bases from J, with 14 bases in between. The CDR3 spells CASTGSGKNEQFF. In nucleotides, the CDR3 is TGTGCCAGCACGGGTTCCGGGAAAAATGAGCAGTTCTTC.

This clonotype was picked up a small number of times. V gene TRBV14 combines with J gene TRBJ2-3; 10 bases match TRBD1. Germline-derived CDR1 and CDR2 are SGHDN and FVKESK. There are 15 residues in the CDR3. J lost 6 bases, V lost 4 bases, and 7 bases had no gene match. The CDR3 loop reads CASSLTPGQGDTQYF. DNA for the CDR3: TGTGCCAGCAGCCTAACACCGGGACAGGGGGATACGCAGTATTTT.

Points on this clonotype: At one of its ends the junction is not consistent with the germline gene, which may arise from a read error. The chain links TRBV20-1 to TRBJ2-2; either TRBD1 or TRBD2 may supply D (5 bases each). This CDR3 comprises 14 residues. The germline gives CDR1 DFQATT, CDR2 SNEGSKA (reference sequence). In DNA form, the CDR3 reads TGCAGTTCTAGTCGGGGCCGGAACACCGGGGAGCTGTTTTTT. Its translation: CSSSRGRNTGELFF.

At least ten counts were recorded for this clonotype. The chain recombines TRBV7-2 with TRBJ1-5; D is undetermined. CDR3 length: 14 amino acids. CDR1 and CDR2 (germline): SGHTA, FQGNSA. With 5 bases removed from V and 2 bases from J, the gap between germline ends came to 10 bases. DNA for the CDR3: TGTGCCAGCAGCCTCCCTGGTGGCAATCAGCCCCAGCATTTT. Protein sequence: CASSLPGGNQPQHF.

This clonotype was found many times. The CDR3 DNA sequence: TGTGCCAGCATGTTTAGGTCGACGGGAGCAGAGACCCAGTACTTC. Residues: CASMFRSTGAETQYF. The chain joins TRBV28 to TRBJ2-5; perhaps TRBD2 as D (6 bases). The V end lost 7 bases, the J end lost 4 bases, and 19 bases lay between the germline ends. CDR3 size: 15 residues. From germline, CDR1 is MDHEN and CDR2 SYDVKM.

The chain joins TRBV5-1 to TRBJ2-1; tentative D call: TRBD1 (5 bases). The CDR3 consists of 13 residues. CDR1 and CDR2 from the germline V gene are SGHRS and YFSETQ. V lost 0 bases and J 10 bases, leaving 11 bases between the germline ends. CDR3 DNA: TGCGCCAGCAGCTTGGCCCAGGGTGGCGAGCAGTTCTTC. Residues: CASSLAQGGEQFF. The variable domain in full, completed from reference TRBV5-1 and TRBJ2-1, reads KAGVTQTPRYLIKTRGQQVTLSCSPISGHRSVSWYQQTPGQGLQFLFEYFSETQRNKGNFPGRFSGRQFSNSRSEMNVSTLELGDSALYLCASSLAQGGEQFFGPGTRLTVL.

The sample holds a few counts of this clonotype. The J gene is TRBJ2-7, the V gene TRBV27, with D maybe TRBD2 (6 bases). This CDR3 is 15 amino acids long. Per the germline V gene, CDR1 is MNHEY and CDR2 is SMNVEV (reference sequence). Trimming shortened V by 6 bases and J by 0 bases, and 15 bases separated the two germline ends. This chain's CDR3 is CASRRDFLSSYEQYF. The CDR3 DNA is TGTGCCAGCAGGCGGGACTTTCTGAGCTCCTACGAGCAGTACTTC.

This clonotype was observed many times. V usage is TRBV6-6 and J usage is TRBJ1-1, with unresolved D. The CDR3 is 17 amino acids. V was trimmed by 2 bases and J by 4 bases, leaving 20 bases between them. CDR1 and CDR2 from the germline V gene are MNHNY and SVGAGI (reference sequence). DNA for the CDR3: TGTGCCAGCAGTTACCCCGGAGAAACCCCGGGCGGCACTGAAGCTTTCTTT. Translation: CASSYPGETPGGTEAFF.

The chain has TRBV29-1 and TRBJ2-2; D is possibly TRBD2 (6 bases). Germline assignment: CDR1 SQVTM and CDR2 ANQGSEA. Trimming removed 8 bases from V and 5 bases from J, with 12 bases in between. The CDR3 spans 12 residues. This CDR3 is CSSGEGTGELFF. CDR3 in DNA: TGCAGCTCGGGAGAGGGGACCGGGGAGCTGTTTTTT.

In its sample, this clonotype was seen many times. This chain uses TRBV12-3 or TRBV12-4 with TRBJ2-3, with no clear D. Deletions cut 3 bases from V and 1 base from J, with 5 bases between. The CDR3 covers 13 residues. As DNA, the CDR3 is TGTGCCAGCAGTTTCCAGGGCACAGATACGCAGTATTTT. This codes for CASSFQGTDTQYF.

This clonotype has ten or more counts. As DNA, the CDR3 is TGCAGCGTCGAGATCGGGTCACTTTACGAGCAGTACTTC. It encodes CSVEIGSLYEQYF. J is TRBJ2-7 and V is TRBV29-1; D gene ambiguous. Trimming pared 6 bases from V and 4 bases from J, leaving 16 bases between. The CDR3 spans 13 residues. CDR1 SQVTM and CDR2 ANQGSEA come from the germline V gene.

This chain joins TRBV12-3 or TRBV12-4 and TRBJ2-2; 8 positions agree with TRBD2. Germline trimming cut 3 bases from V and 4 bases from J; bases unmatched to any gene: 7. This CDR3 region has 16 residues. Here the CDR3 reads CASSFYNLAGTGELFF. The CDR3, as DNA: TGTGCCAGCAGTTTTTATAACCTAGCGGGCACCGGGGAGCTGTTTTTT.

This clonotype has at least ten counts. The chain has TRBV6-5 and TRBJ2-7; weak D call: TRBD1 (8 bases). The germline CDR1 and CDR2 sequences are MNHEY and SVGAGI. The CDR3 spans 15 residues. Trimming removed 4 bases at V and 5 bases at J, with 18 bases between. This CDR3 reads CASSSTQGGIHEQYF. CDR3 nucleotides: TGTGCCAGCAGTTCAACACAGGGGGGGATTCACGAGCAGTACTTC.

This clonotype was seen many times. This chain uses TRBV20-1 with TRBJ1-1; a weak D match, TRBD1 (6 bases). The germline V and J ends were trimmed by 0 bases and 0 bases, with 11 bases remaining between them. This CDR3 comprises 15 residues. CDR1 and CDR2 (germline): DFQATT, SNEGSKA (reference sequence). This CDR3 is CSARDRGALNTEAFF. In nucleotides, the CDR3 is TGCAGTGCTAGAGATCGGGGGGCTTTGAACACTGAAGCTTTCTTT.

This clonotype was detected many times. The chain carries TRBV6-2 or TRBV6-3 and TRBJ1-5, with 9 bases identical to TRBD1. Germline CDR1 reads MNHEY; CDR2 reads SVGEGT. The trim removed 5 bases at V and 6 bases at J, leaving 11 bases unmatched. The CDR3 loop spans 16 amino acids. CDR3 bases: TGTGCCAGCAGTGCGATACAGGGGGCTGTGGGTCAGCCCCAGCATTTT. Translated: CASSAIQGAVGQPQHF.